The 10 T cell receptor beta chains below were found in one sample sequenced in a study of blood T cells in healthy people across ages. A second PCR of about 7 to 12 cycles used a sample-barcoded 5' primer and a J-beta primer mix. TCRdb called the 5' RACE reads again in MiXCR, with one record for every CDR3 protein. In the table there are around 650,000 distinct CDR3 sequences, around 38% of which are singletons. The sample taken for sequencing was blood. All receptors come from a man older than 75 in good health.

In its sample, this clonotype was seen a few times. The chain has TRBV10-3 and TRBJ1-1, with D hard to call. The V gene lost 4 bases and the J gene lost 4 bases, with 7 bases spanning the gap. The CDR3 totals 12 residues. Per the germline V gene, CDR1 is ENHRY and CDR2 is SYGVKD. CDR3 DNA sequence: TGTGCCATCAGTGTGCGGGGCACTGAAGCTTTCTTT. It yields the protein CAISVRGTEAFF.

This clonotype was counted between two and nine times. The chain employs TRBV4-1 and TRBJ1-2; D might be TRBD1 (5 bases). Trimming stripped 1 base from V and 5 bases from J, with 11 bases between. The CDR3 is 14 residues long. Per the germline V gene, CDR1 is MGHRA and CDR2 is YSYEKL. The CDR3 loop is CASSQVAGHYGYTF. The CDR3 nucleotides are TGCGCCAGCAGCCAAGTAGCCGGACATTATGGCTACACCTTC.

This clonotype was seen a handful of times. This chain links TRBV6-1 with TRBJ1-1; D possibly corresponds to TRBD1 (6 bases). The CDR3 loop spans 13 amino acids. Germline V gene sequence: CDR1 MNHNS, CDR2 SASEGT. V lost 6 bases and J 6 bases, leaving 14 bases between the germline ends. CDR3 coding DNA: TGTGCCAGCAGCTTGGACAGTTGGGCTGAAGCTTTCTTT. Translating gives CASSLDSWAEAFF.

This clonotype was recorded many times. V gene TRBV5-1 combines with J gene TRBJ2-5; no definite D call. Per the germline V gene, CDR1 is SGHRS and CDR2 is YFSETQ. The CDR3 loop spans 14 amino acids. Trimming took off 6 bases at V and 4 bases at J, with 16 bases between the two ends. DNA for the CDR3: TGCGCCAGCACCCCGGTGGGTCAGGTAGAGACCCAGTACTTC. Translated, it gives CASTPVGQVETQYF. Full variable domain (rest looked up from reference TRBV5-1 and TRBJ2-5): KAGVTQTPRYLIKTRGQQVTLSCSPISGHRSVSWYQQTPGQGLQFLFEYFSETQRNKGNFPGRFSGRQFSNSRSEMNVSTLELGDSALYLCASTPVGQVETQYFGPGTRLLVL.

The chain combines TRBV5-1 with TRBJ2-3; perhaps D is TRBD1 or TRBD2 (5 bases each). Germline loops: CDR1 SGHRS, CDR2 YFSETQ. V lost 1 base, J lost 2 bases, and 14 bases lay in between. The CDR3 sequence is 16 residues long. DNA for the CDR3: TGCGCCAGCAGCTTGCGCCGGGACGGAGACACAGATACGCAGTATTTT. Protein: CASSLRRDGDTDTQYF.

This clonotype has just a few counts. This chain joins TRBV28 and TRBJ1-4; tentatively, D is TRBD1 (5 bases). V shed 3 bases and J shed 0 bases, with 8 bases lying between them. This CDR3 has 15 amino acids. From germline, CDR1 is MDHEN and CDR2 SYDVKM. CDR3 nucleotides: TGTGCCAGCAGTTTCATGGGGGCAACTAATGAAAAACTGTTTTTT. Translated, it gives CASSFMGATNEKLFF. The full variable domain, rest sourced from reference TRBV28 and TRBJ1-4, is DVKVTQSSRYLVKRTGEKVFLECVQDMDHENMFWYRQDPGLGLRLIYFSYDVKMKEKGDIPEGYSVSREKKERFSLILESASTNQTSMYLCASSFMGATNEKLFFGSGTQLSVL.

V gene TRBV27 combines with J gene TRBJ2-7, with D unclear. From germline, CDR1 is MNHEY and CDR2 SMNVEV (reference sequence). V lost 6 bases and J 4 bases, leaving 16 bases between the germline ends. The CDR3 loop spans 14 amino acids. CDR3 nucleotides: TGTGCCAGCAGACCTCAATGGAGACAATACGAGCAGTACTTC. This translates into CASRPQWRQYEQYF.

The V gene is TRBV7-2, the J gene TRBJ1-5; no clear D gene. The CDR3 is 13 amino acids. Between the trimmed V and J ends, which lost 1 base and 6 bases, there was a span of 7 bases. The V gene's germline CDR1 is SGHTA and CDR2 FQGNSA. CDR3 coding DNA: TGTGCCAGCAGCTTAGGGAGGGCTCAGCCCCAGCATTTT. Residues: CASSLGRAQPQHF.

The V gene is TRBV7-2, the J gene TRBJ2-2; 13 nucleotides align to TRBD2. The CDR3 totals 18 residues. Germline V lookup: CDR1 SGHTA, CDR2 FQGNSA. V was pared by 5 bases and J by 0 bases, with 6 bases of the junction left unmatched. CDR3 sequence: CASSPRLAGGSNTGELFF. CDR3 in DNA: TGTGCCAGCAGCCCCCGACTAGCGGGGGGATCGAACACCGGGGAGCTGTTTTTT.

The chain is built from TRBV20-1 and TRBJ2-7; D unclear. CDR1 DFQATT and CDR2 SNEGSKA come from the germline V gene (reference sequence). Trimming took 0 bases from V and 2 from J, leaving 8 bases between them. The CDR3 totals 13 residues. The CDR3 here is CSARDWVAYEQYF. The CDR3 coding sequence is TGCAGTGCTAGAGACTGGGTCGCCTACGAGCAGTACTTC.